Following are 23 T cell receptor beta chains from one sample sequenced in a study of spatial heterogeneity in lung cancer. Specified time point: sample taken at primary tumor resection. TCRdb fed the 5' RACE reads into MiXCR, producing one record per CDR3 protein. This sample has around 92,000 distinct CDR3 sequences, with about 12% found just once. This specimen was PBMCs, taken at surgery. The receptors were sampled from a male donor with early-stage non-small cell lung cancer.

This clonotype was found a few times. V and J are TRBV6-2 or TRBV6-3 and TRBJ2-2; D gene uncertain. The V and J ends lost 7 bases and 0 bases respectively, with 12 bases between them. Germline lookup yields CDR1 MNHEY and CDR2 SVGEGT. The CDR3 is made up of 15 amino acids. The DNA for the CDR3 is TGTGCCAGCACTGACGGACGCGCGAACACCGGGGAGCTGTTTTTT. This sequence encodes CASTDGRANTGELFF.

CDR3 sequence: CASSSKEAHEQYF. CDR3 DNA: TGTGCCAGCAGTTCGAAAGAGGCCCACGAGCAGTACTTC. The rearrangement links TRBV28 to TRBJ2-7, with unresolved D. The ends were cut back, 4 bases at V and 5 bases at J, with 12 bases in the middle. The CDR3 extends over 13 amino acids. From germline, CDR1 is MDHEN and CDR2 SYDVKM.

This chain uses TRBV7-9 with TRBJ1-3, with 7 nucleotides matching TRBD1. CDR3 length equals 14 residues. CDR1 and CDR2 from the germline V gene are SEHNR and FQNEAQ (reference sequence). With V trimmed by 4 bases and J by 4 bases, 4 bases remained unmatched. The CDR3 region is CASSYLGQGNTIYF. In DNA form, the CDR3 reads TGTGCCAGCAGCTATTTGGGACAGGGAAACACCATATATTTT.

This clonotype was seen a handful of times. Written as DNA, the CDR3 is TGCAGCGTTGGGGTAGCGGGAAGCGAGACCCAGTACTTC. This translates into CSVGVAGSETQYF. J is TRBJ2-5 and V is TRBV29-1, with 8 bases fitting TRBD2. The trim removed 4 bases at V and 5 bases at J, leaving 6 bases unmatched. Per the germline V gene, CDR1 is SQVTM and CDR2 is ANQGSEA. This CDR3 has 13 residues.

This clonotype was observed a few times. This chain joins TRBV27 and TRBJ2-7, with 8 bases that match TRBD1. CDR1 is MNHEY and CDR2 is SMNVEV in the germline V gene (reference sequence). V gave up 4 bases and J gave up 2 bases; unmatched junction bases: 4. The CDR3 totals 14 residues. The CDR3 DNA is TGTGCCAGCAGTTCCGGACAGGGCGCCTACGAGCAGTACTTC. Translated, it gives CASSSGQGAYEQYF.

This clonotype was found a few times. The chain joins TRBV4-3 to TRBJ2-2, with 7 bases fitting TRBD2. This CDR3 spans 16 amino acids. After removal of 4 bases from V and 4 bases from J, the junction contained 9 bases not matched to a gene. CDR1 and CDR2 from the germline V gene are LGHNA and YSLEER. The CDR3 here is CASSRLLAQITGELFF. For the CDR3, the DNA is TGCGCCAGCAGCCGCTTACTAGCGCAGATCACCGGGGAGCTGTTTTTT.

This clonotype appeared a few times. The chain joins TRBV7-9 to TRBJ2-5; maybe TRBD1 (5 bases). V lost 11 bases and J 0 bases, leaving 16 bases between the germline ends. The CDR3 spans 14 residues. CDR1 and CDR2 from the germline V gene are SEHNR and FQNEAQ (reference sequence). The CDR3 coding sequence is TGTGCCGCCACCCCCAGGGCCCACCAAGAGACCCAGTACTTC. It codes for CAATPRAHQETQYF.

This clonotype was counted a few times. V and J are TRBV6-5 and TRBJ2-3; D uncertain. Germline CDR1 and CDR2: MNHEY and SVGAGI. CDR3 length: 11 amino acids. V lost 8 bases and J lost 0, with 3 bases in between. Written as DNA, the CDR3 is TGTGCCAGCCGAAGCACAGATACGCAGTATTTT. Its protein is CASRSTDTQYF.

The rearrangement links TRBV6-2 or TRBV6-3 to TRBJ2-3, with 14 bases aligning to TRBD2. There are 15 residues in the CDR3. The V segment lost 6 bases and the J segment 5 bases; nucleotides outside the gene matches: 4. The germline V gene encodes CDR1 MNHEY and CDR2 SVGEGT. This CDR3 reads CASRMGLAGVDTQYF. The CDR3 DNA is TGTGCCAGCAGGATGGGACTAGCGGGAGTAGATACGCAGTATTTT.

The chain uses TRBV19 and TRBJ2-4, with 7 bases that match TRBD1. With V trimmed by 1 base and J by 0 bases, 3 bases remained unmatched. Germline values: CDR1 LNHDA, CDR2 SQIVND (reference sequence). The CDR3 has 16 residues. DNA of the CDR3: TGTGCCAGTAGTATAGTGGGACAGAGAGCCAAAAACATTCAGTACTTC. Encoded protein: CASSIVGQRAKNIQYF. Looking up the rest from reference TRBV19 and TRBJ2-4 gives the full variable domain: DGGITQSPKYLFRKEGQNVTLSCEQNLNHDAMYWYRQDPGQGLRLIYYSQIVNDFQKGDIAEGYSVSREKKESFPLTVTSAQKNPTAFYLCASSIVGQRAKNIQYFGAGTRLSVL.

The chain links TRBV7-2 to TRBJ2-5; D possibly corresponds to TRBD2 (7 bases). The CDR3 has 14 residues. Germline V gene lookup returns CDR1 SGHTA and CDR2 FQGNSA. With 0 bases removed from V and 4 bases from J, the gap between germline ends came to 9 bases. The CDR3 is CASSLAGGRETQYF. DNA of the CDR3: TGTGCCAGCAGCTTAGCCGGGGGGCGAGAGACCCAGTACTTC.

V usage is TRBV24-1 and J usage is TRBJ2-2; weak D call: TRBD2 (7 bases). Germline lookup yields CDR1 KGHDR and CDR2 SFDVKD. CDR3 length equals 17 residues. V lost 12 bases and J lost 0, with 22 bases in between. CDR3 in amino acids: CAAGGGSPRSNTGELFF. CDR3 DNA: TGTGCCGCCGGGGGCGGGAGCCCACGATCGAACACCGGGGAGCTGTTTTTT.

This clonotype occurred a few times. V gene TRBV24-1 combines with J gene TRBJ2-5; 13 nucleotides line up with TRBD2. The CDR3 sequence is 19 residues long. The trim removed 2 bases at V and 5 bases at J, leaving 13 bases unmatched. Per the germline V gene, CDR1 is KGHDR and CDR2 is SFDVKD. The CDR3: CATSDSASLKLAGGETQYF. The CDR3 nucleotides read TGTGCCACCAGTGATTCGGCAAGTCTCAAACTAGCGGGAGGGGAGACCCAGTACTTC.

In this sample, this clonotype turned up a few times. The chain carries TRBV13 and TRBJ2-6, with a weak D call TRBD1 (5 bases). Trimming cost V 6 bases and J 2 bases, with 14 bases left between them. Per germline, CDR1 PRHDT and CDR2 FYEKMQ (reference sequence). This CDR3 spans 16 amino acids. The CDR3 spells CASSVGSGTGANVLTF. The CDR3 DNA sequence: TGTGCCAGCAGTGTAGGGTCAGGGACTGGGGCCAACGTCCTGACTTTC.

The CDR3 region is CASSQDEDGYTF. The CDR3 DNA reads as TGTGCCAGCAGCCAAGACGAGGATGGCTACACCTTC. The chain employs TRBV3-1 and TRBJ1-2, with D hard to call. Per germline, CDR1 LGHDT and CDR2 YNNKEL (reference sequence). The length of the CDR3 is 12 residues. The V end was cut by 0 bases, the J end by 6 bases, with 5 bases between.

This clonotype was counted a few times. V gene TRBV7-2 combines with J gene TRBJ2-2, with a possible D match to TRBD1 (6 bases). Trimming stripped 5 bases from V and 3 bases from J, with 13 bases between. Germline CDR1 and CDR2: SGHTA and FQGNSA. This CDR3 is 15 amino acids long. The CDR3 sequence: CASSQMTGHTGELFF. Here the CDR3 DNA reads TGTGCCAGCAGCCAAATGACAGGTCACACCGGGGAGCTGTTTTTT.

The genes are TRBV7-3 and TRBJ2-1; the match to TRBD2 covers 14 bases. V lost 3 bases, J lost 2 bases, and 9 bases stayed unmatched. The CDR3 length is 19 residues. Germline CDR1 and CDR2: SGHTA and FQGTGA. The CDR3 loop reads CASSFLSGTSGGAYNEQFF. The CDR3 region has the DNA TGTGCCAGCAGCTTCCTCTCCGGGACTAGCGGGGGAGCCTACAATGAGCAGTTCTTC.

The V call is TRBV5-1, the J call TRBJ2-6, with no clear D. From germline, CDR1 is SGHRS and CDR2 YFSETQ. V was trimmed by 4 bases and J by 0 bases, leaving 5 bases between them. The CDR3 loop spans 14 amino acids. CDR3 in amino acids: CASSVGSGANVLTF. The CDR3 nucleotides are TGCGCCAGCAGCGTTGGCTCTGGGGCCAACGTCCTGACTTTC. The full variable domain, with the rest looked up from reference TRBV5-1 and TRBJ2-6, is KAGVTQTPRYLIKTRGQQVTLSCSPISGHRSVSWYQQTPGQGLQFLFEYFSETQRNKGNFPGRFSGRQFSNSRSEMNVSTLELGDSALYLCASSVGSGANVLTFGAGSRLTVL.

The chain carries TRBV5-5 and TRBJ2-5; no reliable D call. Trimming removed 0 bases at V and 2 bases at J, with 8 bases between. Germline lookup yields CDR1 SGHKS and CDR2 YYEKEE (reference sequence). The CDR3 runs to 14 residues. This chain's CDR3 is CASSLDQAQETQYF. Here the CDR3 DNA reads TGTGCCAGCAGCTTGGACCAGGCGCAAGAGACCCAGTACTTC. Based on the CDR3 plus reference TRBV5-5 and TRBJ2-5, the full variable domain is DAGVTQSPTHLIKTRGQQVTLRCSPISGHKSVSWYQQVLGQGPQFIFQYYEKEERGRGNFPDRFSARQFPNYSSELNVNALLLGDSALYLCASSLDQAQETQYFGPGTRLLVL.

This clonotype appeared many times. The chain is built from TRBV7-3 and TRBJ2-5; D might be TRBD1 (6 bases). Germline CDR1 is SGHTA and CDR2 is FQGTGA. This CDR3 region has 13 residues. Trimming removed 5 bases at V and 2 bases at J, with 9 bases between. DNA of the CDR3: TGTGCCAGCAGCAGGACAGCACAAGAGACCCAGTACTTC. Its protein is CASSRTAQETQYF.

This clonotype appeared many times. V and J are TRBV6-6 and TRBJ2-2; D not resolved. The length of the CDR3 is 13 residues. Germline V gene data show CDR1 as MNHNY and CDR2 as SVGAGI (reference sequence). V lost 6 bases, J lost 0 bases, and 5 bases lay in between. The CDR3, as DNA: TGTGCCAGCAGGGCCCCGAACACCGGGGAGCTGTTTTTT. Its translation is CASRAPNTGELFF.

This clonotype appeared a few times. The chain combines TRBV29-1 with TRBJ2-2; possibly TRBD1 for D (7 bases). CDR1 and CDR2 from the germline V gene are SQVTM and ANQGSEA. CDR3 length: 14 residues. V lost 4 bases, J lost 5 bases, and 14 bases lay in between. DNA for the CDR3: TGCAGCGTTGCGGAAGCAGGGGGGACCGGGGAGCTGTTTTTT. This sequence encodes CSVAEAGGTGELFF.

The gene calls are TRBV6-5 and TRBJ2-6; tentative D call: TRBD1 (6 bases). This CDR3 has 15 amino acids. Trimming shortened V by 10 bases and J by 3 bases, and 16 bases separated the two germline ends. CDR1 is MNHEY, CDR2 SVGAGI, per germline. The CDR3 region is CANRTDRFGANVLTF. For the CDR3, the DNA is TGTGCCAACAGAACCGACAGGTTTGGGGCCAACGTCCTGACTTTC.